This T cell receptor beta chain was identified during a study of cytomegalovirus exposure and HLA in healthy donors. Study results and caveats: Across donors, presence/absence analyses took sequencing depth to be roughly uniform. According to the study, 160 or so TCR beta chains were cytomegalovirus-associated.

CDR3 length: 14 amino acids. V was clipped by 6 bases and J by 5 bases; unmatched bases: 5. Germline values: CDR1 SNHLY, CDR2 FYNNEI. The study ran its PCR with 60 Vbeta and 13 Jbeta primers. Clones were sequenced by immunoSEQ multiplex PCR, and TCRdb holds only the in-frame ones, with some missing. Here the sample spans 100,000 to 150,000 clones, approximately 74% being singletons. This clone was picked up one time. Antigen: not known. Unrecorded immune exposures were likely, despite nominal health at sampling. The sequence was obtained from a man aged 35-49 years in good health and CMV-seropositive. The specimen was PBMCs. The chain links TRBV2 to TRBJ2-1, with 9 bases fitting TRBD1. The CDR3 sequence: CASRLGQGNNEQFF. CDR3 in DNA: TGTGCCAGCAGACTGGGACAGGGCAACAATGAGCAGTTCTTC.